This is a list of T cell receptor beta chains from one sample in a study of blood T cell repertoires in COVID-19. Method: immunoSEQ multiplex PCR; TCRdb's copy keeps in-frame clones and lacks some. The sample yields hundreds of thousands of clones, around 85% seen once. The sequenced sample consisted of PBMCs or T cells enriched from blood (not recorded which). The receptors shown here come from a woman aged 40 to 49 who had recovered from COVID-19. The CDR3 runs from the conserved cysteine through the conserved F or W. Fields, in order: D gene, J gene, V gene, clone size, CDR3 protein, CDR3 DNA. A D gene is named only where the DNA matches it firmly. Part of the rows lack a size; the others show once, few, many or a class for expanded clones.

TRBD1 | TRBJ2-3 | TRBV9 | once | CASSVRDRAGSDTQYF | TGTGCCAGCAGCGTTCGGGACAGGGCAGGGTCAGATACGCAGTATTTT
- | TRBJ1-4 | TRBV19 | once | CASRREGNEKLFF | TGTGCCAGCCGTCGGGAGGGTAATGAAAAACTGTTTTTT
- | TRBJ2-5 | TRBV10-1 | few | CASSAENPQETQYF | TGCGCCAGCAGTGCGGAGAACCCCCAAGAGACCCAGTACTTC
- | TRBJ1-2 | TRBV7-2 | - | CASSLRQGNGYTF | TGTGCCAGCAGCTTACGGCAGGGAAACGGCTACACCTTC
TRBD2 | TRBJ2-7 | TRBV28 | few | CASSLGGTSFYEQYF | TGTGCCAGCAGTTTAGGCGGGACTAGCTTCTACGAGCAGTACTTC
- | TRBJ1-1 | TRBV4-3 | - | CASSQAPNMNTEAFF | TGCGCCAGCAGCCAAGCCCCCAACATGAACACTGAAGCTTTCTTT
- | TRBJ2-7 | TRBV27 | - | CASSSGTSPREQYF | TGTGCCAGCAGTTCCGGGACTTCCCCACGCGAGCAGTACTTC
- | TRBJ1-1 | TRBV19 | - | CASSSLSSNTEAFF | TGTGCCAGTAGTAGCTTGAGCTCGAACACTGAAGCTTTCTTT
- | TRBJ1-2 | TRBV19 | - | CASRTGNYGYTF | TGTGCCAGTAGGACAGGAAACTATGGCTACACCTTC
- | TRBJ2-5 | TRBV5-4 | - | CASSLDTETQYF | TGTGCCAGCAGCTTGGACACGGAGACCCAGTACTTC
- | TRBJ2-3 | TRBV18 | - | CASSLQRKGTDTQYF | TGTGCCAGCTCACTTCAGAGAAAGGGGACAGATACGCAGTATTTT
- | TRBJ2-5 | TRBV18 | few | CASSLQETQYF | TGTGCCAGCTCTCTCCAAGAGACCCAGTACTTC
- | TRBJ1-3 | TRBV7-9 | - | CASSLAQGPYGNTIYF | TGTGCCAGCAGCTTAGCGCAGGGGCCCTACGGAAACACCATATATTTT
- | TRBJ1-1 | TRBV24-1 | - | CATSEGRRAFF | TGTGCCACCAGTGAGGGGAGGCGGGCTTTCTTT
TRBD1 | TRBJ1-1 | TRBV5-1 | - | CASSPWTGNTEAFF | TGCGCCAGCAGCCCGTGGACAGGGAACACTGAAGCTTTCTTT
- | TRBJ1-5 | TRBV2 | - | CASSDEDIQPQHF | TGTGCCAGCAGTGATGAGGATATCCAGCCCCAGCATTTT
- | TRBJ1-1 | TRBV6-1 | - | CASSEQGGTEAFF | TGTGCCAGCAGTGAACAGGGCGGCACTGAAGCTTTCTTT
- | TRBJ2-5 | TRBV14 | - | CASSQSGYKTQYF | TGTGCCAGCAGCCAATCAGGGTACAAGACCCAGTACTTC
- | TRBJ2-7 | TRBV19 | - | CASSIGEAGSGYEQYF | TGTGCCAGTAGTATTGGAGAGGCTGGGTCTGGGTACGAGCAGTACTTC
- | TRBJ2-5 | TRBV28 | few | CASSPGHSYQETQYF | TGTGCCAGCAGTCCTGGACACTCGTACCAAGAGACCCAGTACTTC
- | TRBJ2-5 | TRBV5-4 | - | CASSLAGVGTQYF | TGTGCCAGCAGCTTGGCCGGGGTTGGGACCCAGTACTTC
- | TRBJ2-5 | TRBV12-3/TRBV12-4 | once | CASRLQETQYF | TGTGCCAGCAGACTTCAAGAGACCCAGTACTTC
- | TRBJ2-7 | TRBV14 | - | CASSRQNSYEQYF | TGTGCCAGCAGCCGACAGAACTCCTACGAGCAGTACTTC
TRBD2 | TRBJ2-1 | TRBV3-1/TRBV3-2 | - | CASSGGGDEQFF | TGTGCCAGCAGTGGGGGGGGTGATGAGCAGTTCTTC
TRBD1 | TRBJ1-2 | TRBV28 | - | CASSKKTGTYGYTF | TGTGCCAGCAGTAAGAAGACAGGGACCTATGGCTACACCTTC
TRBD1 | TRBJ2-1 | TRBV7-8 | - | CASSLAGTGRNEQFF | TGTGCCAGCAGCTTAGCCGGGACAGGGCGGAATGAGCAGTTCTTC
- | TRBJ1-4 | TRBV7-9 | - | CASSLSGPNEKLFF | TGTGCCAGCAGCTTAAGCGGGCCTAATGAAAAACTGTTTTTT
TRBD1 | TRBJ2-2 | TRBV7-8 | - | CASSYRGPGELFF | TGTGCCAGCAGCTACAGGGGGCCCGGGGAGCTGTTTTTT
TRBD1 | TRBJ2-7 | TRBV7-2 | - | CASSPTGTETYEQYF | TGTGCCAGCAGCCCAACCGGGACAGAGACCTACGAGCAGTACTTC
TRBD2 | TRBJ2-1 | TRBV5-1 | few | CASSRSAGERNNEQFF | TGCGCCAGCAGCCGAAGTGCGGGAGAGAGGAATAATGAGCAGTTCTTC
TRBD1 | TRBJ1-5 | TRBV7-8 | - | CASSLGQGGQPQHF | TGTGCCAGCAGCTTAGGACAGGGGGGCCAGCCCCAGCATTTT
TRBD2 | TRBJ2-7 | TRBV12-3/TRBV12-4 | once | CASSTSGAYEQYF | TGTGCCAGCAGTACTAGCGGGGCCTACGAGCAGTACTTC
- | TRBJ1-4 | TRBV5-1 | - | CASSLGRPATNEKLFF | TGCGCCAGCAGCCTCGGGAGACCTGCAACTAATGAAAAACTGTTTTTT
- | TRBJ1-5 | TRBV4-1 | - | CASSQHGQASQPQHF | TGCGCCAGCAGCCAGCACGGACAAGCCAGTCAGCCCCAGCATTTT
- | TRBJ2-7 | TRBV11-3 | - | CASSLGGGSEEQYF | TGTGCCAGCAGCTTAGGTGGGGGCAGCGAGGAGCAGTACTTC
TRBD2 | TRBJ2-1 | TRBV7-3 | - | CASSLQPMTSGYNEQFF | TGTGCCAGCAGCTTACAGCCTATGACTAGCGGTTACAATGAGCAGTTCTTC
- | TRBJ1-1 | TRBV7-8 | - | CASSLGQLNTEAFF | TGTGCCAGCAGCTTAGGTCAGTTGAACACTGAAGCTTTCTTT
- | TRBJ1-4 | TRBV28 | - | CASSEEGEDNEKLFF | TGTGCCAGCAGCGAGGAGGGCGAAGATAATGAAAAACTGTTTTTT
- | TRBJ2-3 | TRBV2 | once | CASRAGTTTDTQYF | TGTGCCAGCAGGGCCGGGACAACCACAGATACGCAGTATTTT
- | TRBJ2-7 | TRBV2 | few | CASPRGTQGEQYF | TGTGCCAGCCCAAGGGGTACCCAGGGCGAGCAGTACTTC
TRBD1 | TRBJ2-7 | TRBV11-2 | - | CASSSDRGWEQYF | TGTGCCAGCAGCTCGGACAGGGGTTGGGAGCAGTACTTC
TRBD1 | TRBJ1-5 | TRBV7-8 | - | CASSPRDSPNQPQHF | TGTGCCAGCAGCCCCCGGGACAGCCCAAATCAGCCCCAGCATTTT
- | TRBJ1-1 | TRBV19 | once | CASSTGATGSNTEAFF | TGTGCCAGTAGCACTGGGGCAACAGGGAGCAACACTGAAGCTTTCTTT
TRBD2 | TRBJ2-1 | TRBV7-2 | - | CASSRESTSGSYNEQFF | TGTGCCAGCAGCCGGGAGTCTACTAGCGGATCCTACAATGAGCAGTTCTTC
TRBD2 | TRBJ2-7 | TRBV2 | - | CASRISGSVRNYEQYF | TGTGCCAGCAGGATTAGCGGGAGTGTAAGGAACTACGAGCAGTACTTC
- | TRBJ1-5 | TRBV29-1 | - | CSAAAGVGQPQHF | TGCAGCGCCGCGGCGGGGGTAGGTCAGCCCCAGCATTTT
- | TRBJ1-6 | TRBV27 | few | CASSLRSYNSPLHF | TGTGCCAGCAGTCTTCGCTCCTATAATTCACCCCTCCACTTT
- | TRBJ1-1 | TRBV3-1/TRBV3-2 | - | CASSPDEGRYTEAFF | TGTGCCAGCAGCCCAGACGAGGGAAGGTACACTGAAGCTTTCTTT
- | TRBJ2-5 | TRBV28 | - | CASALWREETQYF | TGTGCCAGCGCCCTTTGGAGGGAAGAGACCCAGTACTTC
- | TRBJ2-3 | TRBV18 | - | CASSYSAASTDTQYF | TGTGCCAGCTCGTACAGTGCAGCTAGCACAGATACGCAGTATTTT
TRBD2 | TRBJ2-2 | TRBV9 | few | CASGRTSGNSPGELFF | TGTGCCAGCGGTAGGACTAGCGGGAACTCACCGGGGGAGCTGTTTTTT